The 27 T cell receptor beta chains given below trace back to one sample, sequenced in a study of Ad26.COV2.S vaccination and SARS-CoV-2 variants. This sample's treatment: some 20 received Ad26.COV2.S at low or high dose, single or two shots; 5 received placebo; per-sample allocation not given. Material that was analyzed had been drawn on day 63 after the first vaccine or placebo injection. This table comes from immunoSEQ multiplex PCR, and its TCRdb copy is limited to in-frame clones, with some not included. The data hold approximately 480,000 clones, with around 88% observed a single time. Sequencing used peripheral blood, obtained in a trial of Ad26.COV2.S vaccine versus placebo. These receptors originate from a person between 18 and 65 years old who received the Ad26.COV2.S COVID-19 vaccine or a placebo.

The V and J genes are TRBV7-9 and TRBJ1-4; D gene uncertain. The germline V gene has CDR1 SEHNR and CDR2 FQNEAQ (reference sequence). This CDR3 is 14 amino acids long. Trimming removed 8 bases from V and 0 bases from J, with 10 bases in between. The chain's CDR3 is CASGHAATNEKLFF. The DNA of the CDR3 is TGTGCCAGCGGCCATGCCGCAACTAATGAAAAACTGTTTTTT.

The chain links TRBV5-1 to TRBJ1-1; perhaps TRBD1 as D (6 bases). V was clipped by 1 base and J by 1 base, with 11 bases between them. The germline CDR1 and CDR2 sequences are SGHRS and YFSETQ. The CDR3 extends over 15 amino acids. The chain's CDR3 is CASSLSGGRNTEAFF. The CDR3 DNA sequence: TGCGCCAGCAGCTTGAGCGGGGGGCGGAACACTGAAGCTTTCTTT.

The V and J genes are TRBV7-6 and TRBJ2-3; 8 bases line up with TRBD2. Unmatched junction bases numbered 12, after V lost 4 bases and J lost 3 bases. The CDR3 has 17 amino acids. From germline, CDR1 is SGHVS and CDR2 FNYEAQ. CDR3 amino acids: CASSSRRSGSGTDTQYF. DNA for the CDR3: TGTGCCAGCAGCTCGAGGCGGAGCGGGAGTGGGACAGATACGCAGTATTTT. The full variable domain, completed using reference TRBV7-6 and TRBJ2-3, is GAGVSQSPRYKVTKRGQDVALRCDPISGHVSLYWYRQALGQGPEFLTYFNYEAQQDKSGLPNDRFSAERPEGSISTLTIQRTEQRDSAMYRCASSSRRSGSGTDTQYFGPGTRLTVL.

V is TRBV6-5 and J is TRBJ2-7; D not certain. CDR1 is MNHEY and CDR2 is SVGAGI in the germline V gene. V was shortened by 5 bases and J by 2 bases, with 7 bases between the two germline ends. The CDR3 extends over 12 amino acids. CDR3 sequence reads: CASSPTPYEQYF. Here the CDR3 DNA reads TGTGCCAGCAGTCCAACCCCCTACGAGCAGTACTTC.

This chain links TRBV28 with TRBJ2-7, with D tentatively TRBD2 (5 bases). The CDR3 sequence is 14 residues long. V was cut by 1 base and J by 3 bases, with 10 bases left in between. CDR1 is MDHEN, CDR2 SYDVKM, per germline. The CDR3 sequence is CASSLSGIRYEQYF. The CDR3 region has the DNA TGTGCCAGCAGTTTATCGGGGATTCGCTACGAGCAGTACTTC. Drawing the rest from reference TRBV28 and TRBJ2-7, the complete variable domain is DVKVTQSSRYLVKRTGEKVFLECVQDMDHENMFWYRQDPGLGLRLIYFSYDVKMKEKGDIPEGYSVSREKKERFSLILESASTNQTSMYLCASSLSGIRYEQYFGPGTRLTVT.

The chain uses TRBV5-1 and TRBJ2-7, with a possible D match to TRBD1 (6 bases). Trimming left V 1 base short and J 3 bases short, with 23 bases between. CDR3 length equals 18 residues. Germline loops: CDR1 SGHRS, CDR2 YFSETQ. CDR3 loop: CASSLRSGDSVSGYEQYF. DNA of the CDR3: TGCGCCAGCAGCTTGCGGTCAGGGGATAGCGTCTCGGGCTACGAGCAGTACTTC.

This clone was counted ten times or more. The chain combines TRBV27 with TRBJ2-1; D might be TRBD2 (6 bases). Trimming shortened V by 3 bases and J by 8 bases, and 14 bases separated the two germline ends. Per the germline V gene, CDR1 is MNHEY and CDR2 is SMNVEV (reference sequence). CDR3 size: 14 residues. As DNA, the CDR3 is TGTGCCAGCAGTTTCCGGGCTAGCGTAGATGAGCAGTTCTTC. Translating gives CASSFRASVDEQFF.

This sequence joins TRBV6-5 and TRBJ1-6, with a weak D call TRBD1 (5 bases). The CDR3 is 16 amino acids. Trimming shortened V by 2 bases and J by 11 bases, and 19 bases separated the two germline ends. In germline, CDR1 is MNHEY, CDR2 SVGAGI. The CDR3 is CASSYPGLREGPPLHF. In DNA form, the CDR3 reads TGTGCCAGCAGTTACCCGGGACTGCGGGAAGGGCCACCCCTCCACTTT.

This clone is a singleton in its sample. The chain has TRBV28 and TRBJ2-7; TRBD1 matches 10 bases. The CDR3 is made up of 16 amino acids. Losses at the gene ends were 2 bases for V and 5 bases for J; bases not matched to a gene: 9. Germline V CDR1 and CDR2: MDHEN, SYDVKM. The CDR3 DNA reads TGTGCCAGCAGTTTAAGGTGGGGCGGGACAGGGGACGAGCAGTACTTC. Residues: CASSLRWGGTGDEQYF.

V gene TRBV27 combines with J gene TRBJ1-5, with TRBD1 matching 7 bases. Trimming at V came to 3 bases and at J to 2 bases, leaving 19 bases not matched to a gene. This CDR3 has 20 residues. CDR1 is MNHEY and CDR2 is SMNVEV in the germline V gene (reference sequence). The chain's CDR3 is CASSFGPDRSPGRGNQPQHF. The CDR3 nucleotides read TGTGCCAGCAGTTTTGGGCCGGACAGGAGCCCCGGGCGTGGCAATCAGCCCCAGCATTTT.

This clone was observed a few times. The chain is built from TRBV7-2 and TRBJ2-5, with 9 bases matching TRBD2. V shed 2 bases, J shed 4 bases, and the junction held 8 bases outside the gene matches. The CDR3 sequence is 16 residues long. CDR1 is SGHTA and CDR2 is FQGNSA in the germline V gene. CDR3 sequence reads: CASSLYRSSGVETQYF. The CDR3 DNA is TGTGCCAGCAGCTTATATAGGTCTAGCGGGGTAGAGACCCAGTACTTC.

The chain has TRBV6-1 and TRBJ1-6; a possible D gene is TRBD1 (5 bases). The V gene lost 1 base and the J gene lost 9 bases, with 19 bases spanning the gap. CDR3 length equals 17 residues. CDR1 MNHNS and CDR2 SASEGT come from the germline V gene. The CDR3 loop reads CASSEVITGLRGSPLHF. In DNA form, the CDR3 reads TGTGCCAGCAGTGAAGTGATAACGGGACTTCGGGGTTCACCCCTCCACTTT.

This chain joins TRBV30 and TRBJ2-7; D not certain. Germline V gene data show CDR1 as GTSNPN and CDR2 as SVGIG (reference sequence). Trimming cost V 4 bases and J 5 bases, with 9 bases left between them. This CDR3 comprises 11 residues. The CDR3 loop is CAWTTMNEQYF. Written as DNA, the CDR3 is TGTGCCTGGACGACAATGAACGAGCAGTACTTC.

The rearrangement uses TRBV2 and TRBJ2-1; 10 nucleotides agree with TRBD2. Trimming at V came to 7 bases and at J to 2 bases, leaving 8 bases not matched to a gene. CDR3 size: 16 residues. Germline V gene data show CDR1 as SNHLY and CDR2 as FYNNEI. The CDR3 bases are TGTGCCAGCACCCAAAGGGGACTAGCGCCCTACAATGAGCAGTTCTTC. This codes for CASTQRGLAPYNEQFF.

This sequence joins TRBV5-5 and TRBJ2-3, with a possible D match to TRBD2 (5 bases). V was cut by 3 bases and J by 3 bases, with 14 bases left in between. The CDR3 is 15 amino acids. Germline values: CDR1 SGHKS, CDR2 YYEKEE (reference sequence). The CDR3 is CASSYWGVRTDTQYF. CDR3 sequence (DNA): TGTGCCAGCAGCTACTGGGGAGTGAGGACAGATACGCAGTATTTT.

The chain is built from TRBV11-2 and TRBJ2-2; TRBD2 is a possible D gene (6 bases). The CDR3 loop spans 16 amino acids. Germline CDR1 is SGHAT and CDR2 is FQNNGV. V gave up 7 bases and J gave up 5 bases, with 20 bases separating them. CDR3 sequence (DNA): TGTGCCAGCACCCCGAGGGCCGGGAGTTCGACCGGGGAGCTGTTTTTT. Translated, it gives CASTPRAGSSTGELFF.

This chain uses TRBV30 with TRBJ1-1; D unresolved. Trimming pared 4 bases from V and 0 bases from J, leaving 12 bases between. CDR3 size: 14 residues. Germline V gene sequence: CDR1 GTSNPN, CDR2 SVGIG (reference sequence). In DNA, the CDR3 is TGTGCCTGGACCTCGACACCTATGAACACTGAAGCTTTCTTT. Translation: CAWTSTPMNTEAFF.

The chain recombines TRBV27 with TRBJ2-2, with 8 bases fitting TRBD2. CDR1 is MNHEY, CDR2 SMNVEV, per germline (reference sequence). This CDR3 is 13 amino acids long. Trimming removed 2 bases from V and 8 bases from J; junction bases left unmatched: 1. The CDR3 DNA reads as TGTGCCAGCAGTTTAGGACTAGCTGGGGAGCTGTTTTTT. Amino acid sequence: CASSLGLAGELFF.

Note on this clone: Additional DNA sequences in this sample encode the identical CDR3. CDR3 coding DNA: TGTGCCAGCAGCGAACTAGCGGGAGGGTACAATGAGCAGTTCTTC. As protein: CASSELAGGYNEQFF. The chain couples TRBV9 to TRBJ2-1, with 13 bases matching TRBD2. The V gene's germline CDR1 is SGDLS and CDR2 YYNGEE. The V gene end was trimmed by 3 bases and the J gene end by 4 bases; junction bases not matched to a gene: 1. The CDR3 totals 15 residues.

The V gene is TRBV18, the J gene TRBJ1-1, with 9 nucleotides matching TRBD1. This CDR3 has 12 residues. CDR1 KGHSH and CDR2 LQKENI come from the germline V gene. J was trimmed by 11 bases and V by 3 bases; bases with no gene match: 4. CDR3 residues: CASSPGTGFAFF. CDR3 nucleotide sequence: TGTGCCAGCTCACCCGGGACAGGGTTTGCTTTCTTT.

The chain recombines TRBV11-2 with TRBJ2-3; tentative D call: TRBD1 (6 bases). V was trimmed by 6 bases and J by 0 bases, leaving 10 bases between them. CDR1 is SGHAT and CDR2 is FQNNGV in the germline V gene. This CDR3 contains 14 residues. The CDR3 loop is CASSFDRSTDTQYF. CDR3 bases: TGTGCCAGCAGTTTCGACAGGAGCACAGATACGCAGTATTTT.

This rearrangement joins TRBV23-1 to TRBJ2-5, with 8 bases fitting TRBD1. TRBV23-1 is known as an ORF, though its function is uncertain. Germline trimming cut 8 bases from V and 2 bases from J; bases unmatched to any gene: 4. This CDR3 region has 13 residues. This chain's CDR3 is CASLQGEQETQYF. In DNA, the CDR3 is TGCGCCAGCCTACAGGGGGAGCAAGAGACCCAGTACTTC.

To note about this clone: The germline gene is not matched at one end of the junction; a read error may be the cause. The chain links TRBV6-1 to TRBJ1-1; D not resolved. Germline V gives CDR1 MNHNS, CDR2 SASEGT. The CDR3 covers 11 residues. In DNA, the CDR3 is TGTGCCAGCAGTGAGTTCGGGCCTCCGCGGTTT. Its translation is CASSEFGPPRF.

This sequence joins TRBV7-3 and TRBJ2-6; 9 positions agree with TRBD2. The CDR3 spans 19 residues. The V segment lost 5 bases and the J segment 1 base; nucleotides outside the gene matches: 12. Per the germline V gene, CDR1 is SGHTA and CDR2 is FQGTGA. In DNA, the CDR3 is TGTGCCAGCAGCCCCCTGTTTGTAGCGGGGGTATCTGGGGCCAACGTCCTGACTTTC. It yields the protein CASSPLFVAGVSGANVLTF.

J is TRBJ2-7 and V is TRBV6-6, with 7 nucleotides matching TRBD2. The V segment lost 5 bases and the J segment 5 bases; nucleotides outside the gene matches: 6. CDR1 MNHNY and CDR2 SVGAGI come from the germline V gene (reference sequence). The length of the CDR3 is 13 residues. For the CDR3, the DNA is TGTGCCAGCAGTCGGGACTATAGGGACGAGCAGTACTTC. This encodes CASSRDYRDEQYF.

J is TRBJ2-1 and V is TRBV11-2; 7 positions agree with TRBD2. Germline CDR1 is SGHAT and CDR2 is FQNNGV. Trimming cost V 1 base and J 8 bases; bases outside gene matches: 8. The CDR3 runs 15 residues. The CDR3 reads CASSLGTRPLDEQFF. DNA of the CDR3: TGTGCCAGCAGCTTAGGGACTAGACCTTTGGATGAGCAGTTCTTC. Using reference TRBV11-2 and TRBJ2-1 for the parts outside the CDR3, the full variable domain is EAGVAQSPRYKIIEKRQSVAFWCNPISGHATLYWYQQILGQGPKLLIQFQNNGVVDDSQLPKDRFSAERLKGVDSTLKIQPAKLEDSAVYLCASSLGTRPLDEQFFGPGTRLTVL.

V is TRBV24-1 and J is TRBJ2-3, with TRBD2 matching over 10 bases. With V trimmed by 7 bases and J by 1 base, 22 bases remained unmatched. Germline V lookup: CDR1 KGHDR, CDR2 SFDVKD. The CDR3 covers 21 residues. CDR3 coding DNA: TGTGCCACCAGCCCAACTCCGGGACTAGCGCCGGGAGGGGGGGGCACAGATACGCAGTATTTT. Translation: CATSPTPGLAPGGGGTDTQYF.